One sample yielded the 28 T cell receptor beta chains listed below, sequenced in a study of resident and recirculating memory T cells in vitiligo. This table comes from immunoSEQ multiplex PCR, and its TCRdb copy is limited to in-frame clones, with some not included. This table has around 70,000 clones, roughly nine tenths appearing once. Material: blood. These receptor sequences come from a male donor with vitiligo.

CDR3 protein: CASSLVQGRTYGYTF. In DNA form, the CDR3 reads TGTGCCAGCAGCTTGGTTCAGGGGCGCACCTATGGCTACACCTTC. This chain uses TRBV5-6 with TRBJ1-2; D possibly corresponds to TRBD1 (6 bases). The CDR3 totals 15 residues. Trimming stripped 0 bases from V and 4 bases from J, with 13 bases between. The V gene's germline CDR1 is SGHDT and CDR2 YYEEEE.

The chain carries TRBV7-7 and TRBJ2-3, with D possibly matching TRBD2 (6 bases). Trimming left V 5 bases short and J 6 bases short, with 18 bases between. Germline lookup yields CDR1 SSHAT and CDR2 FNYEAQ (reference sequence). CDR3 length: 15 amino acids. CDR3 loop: CASSHGLTTTDTQYF. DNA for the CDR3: TGTGCCAGCAGCCATGGACTAACAACCACGGATACGCAGTATTTT.

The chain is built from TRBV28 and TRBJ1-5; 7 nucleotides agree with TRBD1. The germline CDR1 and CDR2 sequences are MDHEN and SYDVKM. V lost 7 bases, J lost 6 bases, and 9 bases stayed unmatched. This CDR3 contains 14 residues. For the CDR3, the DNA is TGTGCCAGCAAAAGTGAACAGGGGAGTCAGCCCCAGCATTTT. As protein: CASKSEQGSQPQHF.

The CDR3, as DNA: TGTGCCAGCAGCTTAGTCGAGGGAGAGGGCTACACCTTC. This translates into CASSLVEGEGYTF. The chain is built from TRBV11-2 and TRBJ1-2, with D unclear. The V end was cut by 1 base, the J end by 8 bases, with 11 bases between. The CDR3 sequence is 13 residues long. Germline V gene lookup returns CDR1 SGHAT and CDR2 FQNNGV. The variable domain in full, completed from reference TRBV11-2 and TRBJ1-2, reads EAGVAQSPRYKIIEKRQSVAFWCNPISGHATLYWYQQILGQGPKLLIQFQNNGVVDDSQLPKDRFSAERLKGVDSTLKIQPAKLEDSAVYLCASSLVEGEGYTFGSGTRLTVV.

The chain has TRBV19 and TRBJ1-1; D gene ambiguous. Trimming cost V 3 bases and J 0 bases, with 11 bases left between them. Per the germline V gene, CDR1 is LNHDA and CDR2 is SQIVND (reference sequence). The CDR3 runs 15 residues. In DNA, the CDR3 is TGTGCCAGTAGTATTGTGGCAGGAATGAACACTGAAGCTTTCTTT. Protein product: CASSIVAGMNTEAFF.

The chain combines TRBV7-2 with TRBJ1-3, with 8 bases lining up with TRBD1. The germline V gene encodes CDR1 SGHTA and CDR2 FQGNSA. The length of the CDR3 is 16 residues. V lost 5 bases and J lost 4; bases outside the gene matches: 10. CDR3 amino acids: CASSLRTGGSGNTIYF. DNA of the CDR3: TGTGCCAGCAGCCTAAGAACAGGGGGATCCGGAAACACCATATATTTT.

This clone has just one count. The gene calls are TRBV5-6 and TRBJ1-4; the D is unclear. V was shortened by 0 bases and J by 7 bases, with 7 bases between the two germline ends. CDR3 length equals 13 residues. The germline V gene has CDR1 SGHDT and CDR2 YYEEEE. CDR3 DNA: TGTGCCAGCAGCTTGGCCCCAGGTGAAAAACTGTTTTTT. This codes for CASSLAPGEKLFF.

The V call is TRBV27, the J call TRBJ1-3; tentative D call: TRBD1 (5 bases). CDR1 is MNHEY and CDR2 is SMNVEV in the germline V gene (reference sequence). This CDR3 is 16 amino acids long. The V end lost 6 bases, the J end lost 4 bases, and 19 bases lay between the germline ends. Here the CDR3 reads CASSHTLRDAGNTIYF. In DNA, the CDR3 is TGTGCCAGCAGCCACACCCTCAGGGATGCGGGAAACACCATATATTTT.

The CDR3 is CASGRDTSFNEQFF. DNA for the CDR3: TGCGCCAGCGGCCGGGACACCTCTTTTAATGAGCAGTTCTTC. V usage is TRBV10-2 and J usage is TRBJ2-1; tentatively, D is TRBD1 (6 bases). The CDR3 contains 14 residues. Germline V gives CDR1 WSHSY, CDR2 SAAADI. V was cut by 8 bases and J by 7 bases, with 18 bases left in between.

The CDR3 nucleotides are TGCGCCAGCAGCAAGAACGCGGGACTAGCGGGAAGCTACGAGCAGTACTTC. This codes for CASSKNAGLAGSYEQYF. The chain is built from TRBV4-1 and TRBJ2-5, with 13 bases fitting TRBD2. The J call is in doubt because the DNA end fits TRBJ2-7 better. From germline, CDR1 is MGHRA and CDR2 YSYEKL. CDR3 length: 17 amino acids.

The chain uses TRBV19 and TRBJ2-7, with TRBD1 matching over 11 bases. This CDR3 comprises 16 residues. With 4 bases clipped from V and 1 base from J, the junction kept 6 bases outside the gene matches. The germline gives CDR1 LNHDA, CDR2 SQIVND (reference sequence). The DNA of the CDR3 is TGTGCCAGTAGTACTCGCCGGGACAGGGGGTCCTACGAGCAGTACTTC. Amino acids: CASSTRRDRGSYEQYF.

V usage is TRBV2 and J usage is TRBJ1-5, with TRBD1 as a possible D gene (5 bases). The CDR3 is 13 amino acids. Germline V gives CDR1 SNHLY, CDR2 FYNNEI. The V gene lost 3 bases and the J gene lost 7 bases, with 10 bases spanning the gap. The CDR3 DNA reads TGTGCCAGCAGTGACTCCAGGGTACAGCCCCAGCATTTT. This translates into CASSDSRVQPQHF. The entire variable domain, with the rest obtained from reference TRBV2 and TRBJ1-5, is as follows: EPEVTQTPSHQVTQMGQEVILRCVPISNHLYFYWYRQILGQKVEFLVSFYNNEISEKSEIFDDQFSVERPDGSNFTLKIRSTKLEDSAMYFCASSDSRVQPQHFGDGTRLSIL.

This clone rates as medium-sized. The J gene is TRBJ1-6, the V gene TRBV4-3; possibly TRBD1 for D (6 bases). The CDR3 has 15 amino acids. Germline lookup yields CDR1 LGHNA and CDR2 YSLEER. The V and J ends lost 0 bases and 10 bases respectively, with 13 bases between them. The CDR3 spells CASSQERGGSSPLHF. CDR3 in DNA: TGCGCCAGCAGCCAAGAGAGGGGGGGCAGCTCACCCCTCCACTTT.

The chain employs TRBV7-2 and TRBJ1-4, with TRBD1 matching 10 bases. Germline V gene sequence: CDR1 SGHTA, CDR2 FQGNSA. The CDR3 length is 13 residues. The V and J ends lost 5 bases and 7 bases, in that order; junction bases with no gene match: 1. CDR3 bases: TGTGCCAGCAGCCGGGACAGGGGTGAAAAACTGTTTTTT. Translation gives CASSRDRGEKLFF.

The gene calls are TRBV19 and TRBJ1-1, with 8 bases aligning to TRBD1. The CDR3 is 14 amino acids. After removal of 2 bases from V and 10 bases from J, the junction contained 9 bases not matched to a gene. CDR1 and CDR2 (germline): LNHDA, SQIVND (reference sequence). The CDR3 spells CASSIIEGQGLAFF. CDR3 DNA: TGTGCCAGTAGTATAATTGAAGGACAGGGCTTAGCTTTCTTT.

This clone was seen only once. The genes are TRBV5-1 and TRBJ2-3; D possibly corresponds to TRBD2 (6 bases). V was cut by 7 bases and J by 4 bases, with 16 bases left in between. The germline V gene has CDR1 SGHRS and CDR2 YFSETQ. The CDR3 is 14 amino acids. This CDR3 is CASAVGRDADTQYF. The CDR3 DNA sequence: TGCGCCAGCGCGGTTGGGCGGGACGCAGATACGCAGTATTTT.

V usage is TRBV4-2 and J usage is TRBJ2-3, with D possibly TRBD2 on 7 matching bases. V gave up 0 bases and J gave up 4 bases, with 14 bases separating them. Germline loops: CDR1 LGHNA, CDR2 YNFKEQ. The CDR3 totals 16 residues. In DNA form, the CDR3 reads TGTGCCAGCAGCCAAGATCGAGGCGGGGGCTCAGATACGCAGTATTTT. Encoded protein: CASSQDRGGGSDTQYF.

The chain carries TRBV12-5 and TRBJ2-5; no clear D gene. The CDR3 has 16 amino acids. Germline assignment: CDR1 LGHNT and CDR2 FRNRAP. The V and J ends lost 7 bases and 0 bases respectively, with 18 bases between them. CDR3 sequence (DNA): TGTGCTAGTGCTCCATCCGAGCGCCTGAACCAAGAGACCCAGTACTTC. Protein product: CASAPSERLNQETQYF.

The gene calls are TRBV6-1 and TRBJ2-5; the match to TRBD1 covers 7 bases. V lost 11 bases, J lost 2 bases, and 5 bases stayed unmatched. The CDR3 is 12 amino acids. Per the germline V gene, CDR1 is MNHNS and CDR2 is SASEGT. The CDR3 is CAGGQQQETQYF. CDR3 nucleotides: TGTGCCGGGGGACAGCAGCAAGAGACCCAGTACTTC.

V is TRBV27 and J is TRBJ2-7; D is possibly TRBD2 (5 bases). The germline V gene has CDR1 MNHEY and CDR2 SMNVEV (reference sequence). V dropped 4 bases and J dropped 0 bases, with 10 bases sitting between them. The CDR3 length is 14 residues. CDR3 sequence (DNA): TGTGCCAGCAGTTCTGGCGGGCCCTCCTACGAGCAGTACTTC. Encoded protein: CASSSGGPSYEQYF.

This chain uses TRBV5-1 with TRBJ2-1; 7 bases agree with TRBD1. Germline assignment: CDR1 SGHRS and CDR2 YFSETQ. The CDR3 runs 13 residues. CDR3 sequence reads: CVLGGSSYNEQFF. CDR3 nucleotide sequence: TGCGTCTTAGGGGGCAGCTCCTACAATGAGCAGTTCTTC.

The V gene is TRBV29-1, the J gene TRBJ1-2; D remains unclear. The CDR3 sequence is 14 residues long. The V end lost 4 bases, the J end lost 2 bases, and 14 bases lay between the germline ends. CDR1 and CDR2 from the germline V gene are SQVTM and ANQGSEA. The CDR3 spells CSVVSEVPNYGYTF. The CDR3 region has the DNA TGCAGCGTTGTCTCCGAGGTACCAAACTATGGCTACACCTTC.

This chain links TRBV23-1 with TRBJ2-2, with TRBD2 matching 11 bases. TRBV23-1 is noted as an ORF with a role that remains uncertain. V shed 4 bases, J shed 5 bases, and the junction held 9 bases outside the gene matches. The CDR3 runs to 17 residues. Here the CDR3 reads CASSPERLAGSTGELFF. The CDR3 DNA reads TGCGCCAGCAGTCCCGAACGACTAGCGGGGAGTACCGGGGAGCTGTTTTTT.

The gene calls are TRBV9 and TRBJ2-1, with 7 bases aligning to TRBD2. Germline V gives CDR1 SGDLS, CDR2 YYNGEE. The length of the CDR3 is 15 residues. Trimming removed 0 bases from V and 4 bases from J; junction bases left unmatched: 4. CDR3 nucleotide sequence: TGTGCCAGCAGCGTAGGCCCTAGCGGTTACAATGAGCAGTTCTTC. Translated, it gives CASSVGPSGYNEQFF.

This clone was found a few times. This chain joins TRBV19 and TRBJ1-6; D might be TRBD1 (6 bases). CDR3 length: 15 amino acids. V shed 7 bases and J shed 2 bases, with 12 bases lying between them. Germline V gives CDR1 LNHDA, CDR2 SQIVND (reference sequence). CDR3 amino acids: CASNDRTAYNSPLHF. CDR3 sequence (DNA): TGTGCCAGTAACGACAGGACGGCCTATAATTCACCCCTCCACTTT. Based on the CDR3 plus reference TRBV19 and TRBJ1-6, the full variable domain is DGGITQSPKYLFRKEGQNVTLSCEQNLNHDAMYWYRQDPGQGLRLIYYSQIVNDFQKGDIAEGYSVSREKKESFPLTVTSAQKNPTAFYLCASNDRTAYNSPLHFGNGTRLTVT.

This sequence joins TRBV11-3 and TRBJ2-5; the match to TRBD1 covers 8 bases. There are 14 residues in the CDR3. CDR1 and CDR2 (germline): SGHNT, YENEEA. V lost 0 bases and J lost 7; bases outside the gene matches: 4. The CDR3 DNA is TGTGCCAGCAGCTTAGAAGCAGGGGGCGCGACCCAGTACTTC. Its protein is CASSLEAGGATQYF.

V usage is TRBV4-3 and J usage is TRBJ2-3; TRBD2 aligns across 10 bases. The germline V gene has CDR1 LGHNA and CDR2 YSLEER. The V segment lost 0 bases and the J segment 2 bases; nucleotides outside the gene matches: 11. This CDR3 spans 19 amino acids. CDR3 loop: CASSQDLVASGSNTDTQYF. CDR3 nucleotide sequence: TGCGCCAGCAGCCAAGATCTGGTGGCTAGCGGGAGCAACACAGATACGCAGTATTTT.

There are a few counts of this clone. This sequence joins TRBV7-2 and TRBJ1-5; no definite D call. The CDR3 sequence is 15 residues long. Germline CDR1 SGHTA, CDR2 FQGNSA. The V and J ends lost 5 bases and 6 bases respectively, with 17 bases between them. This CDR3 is CASSLSGSEGQPQHF. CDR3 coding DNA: TGTGCCAGCAGCCTCTCCGGGTCCGAGGGTCAGCCCCAGCATTTT.